This TCR beta chain was recorded in a study of T cells in Graves' hyperthyroidism and ophthalmopathy. RNA transcripts provided the source from which TCR beta CDR3 regions were amplified. Using the HTBI primer set, a first-round RT-PCR was run on the TCR CDR3. TCRdb passed the multiplex PCR reads through MiXCR, listing each CDR3 protein once. Among 350,000 or so distinct CDR3 sequences listed, 20% to 25% were seen once. Newly diagnosed hyperthyroidism patients aged 18 to 65 years had disease lasting under 2 months. In making diagnoses, clinical symptoms, serum thyroxine and TRAb, thyroid ultrasound and orbital computed tomography were all used. About 10 ml of fresh peripheral blood supplied the PBMCs. Note on this clonotype: No antigen is known for it.

V shed 7 bases and J 4 bases; nucleotides not matched to a gene: 13. There are 17 residues in the CDR3. Looked up from germline, CDR1 is SGHNT and CDR2 is YENEEA. General study findings and limits: The majority of expanded thyroid clonotypes above 0.001 also appeared in blood.

Sequenced sample: blood. The source is a woman aged 45-59 years with Graves' hyperthyroidism. The chain links TRBV11-3 to TRBJ2-2, with 9 bases identical to TRBD1. The CDR3 nucleotides read TGTGCCAGCACGCCCACGCCGGGACAGGGAGGCACCGGGGAGCTGTTTTTT. This encodes CASTPTPGQGGTGELFF.